This T cell receptor (beta chain) was recorded in a study of graft-versus-host responses after intestinal transplantation (dated by TCRdb to the early 2020s). Context from the whole study: The transplants that recipients got were multivisceral, liver-intestinal, or isolated intestinal. Every recipient was given anti-thymocyte globulin induction, followed by around three years of maintenance tacrolimus and steroids. After intestinal transplantation, graft-versus-host and host-versus-graft alloreactive T cell clones in the graft, circulation and bone marrow were tracked using bulk TCR-beta CDR3 sequencing. To identify alloreactive clones, pre-transplant mixed lymphocyte reaction products were sequenced and then compared with unstimulated pre-transplant donor and recipient T cells. The cohort enrolled about two dozen intestinal transplant recipients, one of whom was a retransplant, and a few patients without pretransplant specimens were excluded. A peak of at least 4% donor T cells among recipient peripheral blood mononuclear cells was the definition used for donor T cell macrochimerism. Samples from a few later patients were sequenced in-house on an Illumina MiSeq with MiXCR processing rather than by the commercial service.

In regard to this clone: Its antigen has not been determined. No base-level quality is on record; no much larger clone is a single base apart.

The receptor library was made with the immunoSEQ multiplex PCR assay. In most patients, genomic DNA was isolated using the Qiagen DNeasy Blood and Tissue Kit and sent frozen to Adaptive Biotechnologies for TCR sequencing. For most patients, high-throughput TCR-beta CDR3 sequencing of genomic DNA was performed by Adaptive Biotechnologies. In the original analysis: TCR sequencing data for 15 to 20 patients were retrieved from Adaptive's ImmunoSEQ software; a few other patients were processed with MiXCR and VDJtools. To correct CD4 versus CD8 sorting errors, any sequence found in both subsets at a frequency ratio below 5:1 was removed. CDR3 nucleotide sequences shared between donor and recipient were removed because their origin could not be assigned. To count as alloreactive, a clone needed at least 2-fold expansion over unstimulated cells and a minimum CFSE-low frequency of 0.002% (template counts) or 0.001% (read counts). A clone was considered mappable if detected in the sequenced pre-transplant spleen, lymph node, or MLR CFSE-low populations of the donor or recipient. Cumulative frequency of alloreactive clones was calculated as a percentage of all sequences weighted by copy number. Entries here come from immuneACCESS through TCRdb and include only in-frame sequences with V and J called. Some clones fail to appear in such tables; in the studies checked, an unresolved V gene covers under half of the shortfall, and the cause of the remainder is unknown. V, J and clone size were drawn from that table, and D and trimming were deduced from the DNA. This sample has some 110,000 clones in its table, and 90% of those were observed once. The ten largest clones add up to under 0.2% of the sample.

Explained via the paper, the time point label denotes: cells obtained before transplantation from donor or recipient. CD3+CD4+ and CD3+CD8+ populations were FACS-sorted from unstimulated pre-transplant donor and recipient cells taken from spleen or lymph nodes. Per the germline V gene, SGHRS is the CDR1 and YFSETQ is the CDR2. The CDR3 runs 15 residues from the cysteine to the phenylalanine. Here the CDR3 DNA is all that survives: 45 bases in frame from base 1. Trimming takes 2 bases from V and 1 base from J, and the germline ends sit 13 bases apart. Overall study results and their limits: Conclusions were limited by the relatively low number and heterogeneity of intestinal transplant patients. GvH clones were found in recipient bone marrow, and some of the GvH clones appeared earlier in ileal mucosa or blood, which is consistent with an intestinal mucosal origin. In the allografts of patients with donor T cell macrochimerism, GvH to HvG T cell clonal ratios were high. Peak levels of circulating GvH clones were associated with declines in HvG clones early after transplant.

This TCR derives from a human donor who received an intestinal transplant. Sequencing used unstimulated CD4+ T cells sorted from spleen or lymph node cells, obtained before intestinal transplant. The chain uses TRBV5-1 and TRBJ2-7, with a tentative D gene TRBD1 over 5 matching bases. The DNA sequence follows: TGCGCCAGCAGCTTAAAGGGGAATAGATCCTACGAGCAGTACTTC. Its amino acids are CASSLKGNRSYEQYF.